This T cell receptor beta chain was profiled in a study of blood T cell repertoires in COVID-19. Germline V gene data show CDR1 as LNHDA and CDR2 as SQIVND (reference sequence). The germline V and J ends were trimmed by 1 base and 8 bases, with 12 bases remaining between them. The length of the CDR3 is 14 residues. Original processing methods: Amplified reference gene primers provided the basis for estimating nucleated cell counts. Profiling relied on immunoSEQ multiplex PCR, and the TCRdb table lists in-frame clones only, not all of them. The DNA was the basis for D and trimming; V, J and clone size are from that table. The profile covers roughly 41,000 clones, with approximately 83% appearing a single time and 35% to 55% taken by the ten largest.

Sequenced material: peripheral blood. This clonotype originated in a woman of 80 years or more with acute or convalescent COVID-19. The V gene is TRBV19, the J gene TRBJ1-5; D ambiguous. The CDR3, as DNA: TGTGCCAGTAGTATAGGGCCAGGCGATAAGCCCCAGCATTTT. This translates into CASSIGPGDKPQHF.